What follows are 2 T cell receptor beta chains derived from one specimen sequenced in a study of T cell repertoires in cytomegalovirus infection. TCRdb re-called the reads with MiXCR, one entry per CDR3 protein. The top ten clones hold about 15% of a sample with roughly 300,000 distinct CDR3 sequences, about 25% of them seen once. Sequenced sample: PBMCs. These receptor sequences come from a human donor in good health (CMV status not recorded). Some clones in this sample may be carry-over from other donors' samples.

This clonotype was detected ten times or more. The gene calls are TRBV7-2 and TRBJ2-3; D gene ambiguous. Trimming cost V 3 bases and J 5 bases, with 9 bases left between them. The CDR3 has 13 amino acids. CDR1 and CDR2 (germline): SGHTA, FQGNSA. The CDR3 reads CASSFARIDTQYF. The CDR3 DNA is TGTGCCAGCAGCTTCGCTAGAATAGATACGCAGTATTTT.

The chain combines TRBV28 with TRBJ1-4; D is unresolved. The V end was cut by 4 bases, the J end by 0 bases, with 6 bases between. CDR3 length equals 14 residues. Germline CDR1 and CDR2: MDHEN and SYDVKM. CDR3 loop: CASSSDATNEKLFF. The CDR3 DNA follows: TGTGCCAGCAGTTCGGATGCAACTAATGAAAAACTGTTTTTT.